This T cell receptor (beta chain) was retrieved from a study of blood T cell repertoires in COVID-19. Looking at the study overall: The samples span acute and convalescent COVID-19 from the United States, Italy and Spain.

CDR3 length: 11 amino acids. The V and J ends lost 3 bases and 6 bases respectively, with 5 bases between them. Germline CDR1 reads MNHNS; CDR2 reads SASEGT. In the original workflow: The authors estimated nucleated cell counts from reference gene primer amplification. Only in-frame clones appear in the TCRdb table, and some are missing; sequencing was by immunoSEQ multiplex PCR. That table gives V, J and clone size, and the DNA gave D and trimming. Here the sample spans under 75,000 clones, approximately 88% being singletons. Material for sequencing was peripheral blood. The sequence came from a man in his sixties with COVID-19, enrolled during active disease. This chain links TRBV6-1 with TRBJ1-2, with D hard to call. The CDR3 protein is CASSEEDGYTF. The DNA of the CDR3 is TGTGCCAGCAGTGAGGAGGATGGCTACACCTTC.